Below are 3 T cell receptor beta chains sequenced from a single sample in a study of identical twins. MiXCR was run by TCRdb on the 5' RACE reads, yielding one entry per CDR3 protein. The sample has about 660,000 distinct CDR3 sequences, about 9.4% seen once. In addition, the sample was reused for a study of yellow fever vaccine responses in identical twins.

Sequenced: PBMCs. The origin of the receptors is a woman under 30 in good health.

This clonotype appeared many times. The CDR3: CASSLEADQPQHF. The CDR3 DNA reads TGCGCCAGCAGCTTGGAAGCGGATCAGCCCCAGCATTTT. This sequence joins TRBV5-1 and TRBJ1-5; D gene unclear. The CDR3 spans 13 residues. Germline assignment: CDR1 SGHRS and CDR2 YFSETQ. The ends were cut back, 0 bases at V and 5 bases at J, with 6 bases in the middle.

This clonotype was counted a few times. The gene calls are TRBV20-1 and TRBJ2-7, with D perhaps matching TRBD1 (6 bases). Deletions cut 7 bases from V and 0 bases from J, with 10 bases between. Germline V gene lookup returns CDR1 DFQATT and CDR2 SNEGSKA (reference sequence). There are 12 residues in the CDR3. CDR3 in DNA: TGCAGTGAAAGGGGGAGCTCCTACGAGCAGTACTTC. Amino acids: CSERGSSYEQYF.

In this sample, this clonotype turned up a few times. The gene calls are TRBV6-1 and TRBJ1-4, with TRBD1 matching 9 bases. The CDR3 totals 15 residues. The J segment lost 0 bases and the V segment lost 7 bases, leaving 3 bases of the junction unmatched. The germline V gene has CDR1 MNHNS and CDR2 SASEGT. CDR3 residues: CASKQGAATNEKLFF. The CDR3, as DNA: TGTGCCAGCAAACAGGGGGCCGCAACTAATGAAAAACTGTTTTTT.